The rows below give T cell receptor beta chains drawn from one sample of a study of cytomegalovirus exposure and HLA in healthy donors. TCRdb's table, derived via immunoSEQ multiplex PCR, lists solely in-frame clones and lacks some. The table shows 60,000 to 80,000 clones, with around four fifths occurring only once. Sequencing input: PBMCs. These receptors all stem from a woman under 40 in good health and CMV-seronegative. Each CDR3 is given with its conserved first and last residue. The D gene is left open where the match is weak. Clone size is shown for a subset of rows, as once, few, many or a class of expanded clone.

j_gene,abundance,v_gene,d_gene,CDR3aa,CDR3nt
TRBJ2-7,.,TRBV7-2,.,CASSDSPRQGTSYEQYF,TGTGCCAGCAGCGACTCTCCGCGTCAGGGAACGTCCTACGAGCAGTACTTC
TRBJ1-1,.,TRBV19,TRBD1,CASRTGDTEAFF,TGTGCCAGTAGGACAGGGGACACTGAAGCTTTCTTT
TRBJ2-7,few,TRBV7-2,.,CASSRYPGWPYEQYF,TGTGCCAGCAGCCGCTACCCAGGGTGGCCCTACGAGCAGTACTTC
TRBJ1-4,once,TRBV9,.,CASSSRDHLGELFF,TGTGCCAGCAGCTCGCGGGACCACCTTGGAGAACTGTTTTTT
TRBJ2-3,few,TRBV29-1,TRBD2,CSATGTSGGASRTDTQYF,TGCAGCGCCACAGGGACTAGCGGGGGGGCCAGTCGGACAGATACGCAGTATTTT
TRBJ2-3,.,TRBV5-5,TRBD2,CASSSWTSGVGTDTQYF,TGTGCCAGCAGCTCATGGACTAGCGGTGTCGGGACAGATACGCAGTATTTT
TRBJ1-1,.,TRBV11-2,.,CASSLGGVPEAFF,TGTGCCAGCAGTTTAGGGGGGGTCCCTGAAGCTTTCTTT
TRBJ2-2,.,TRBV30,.,CAWRGPANTGELFF,TGTGCCTGGAGGGGGCCAGCTAACACCGGGGAGCTGTTTTTT
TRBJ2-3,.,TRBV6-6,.,CASKEQGPDTQYF,TGTGCCAGCAAAGAACAGGGCCCAGATACGCAGTATTTT
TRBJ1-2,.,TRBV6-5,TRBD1,CASSDGQGGYGYTF,TGTGCCAGCAGTGACGGACAGGGGGGCTATGGCTACACCTTC
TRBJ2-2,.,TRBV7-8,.,CASSPRESTGELFF,TGTGCCAGCAGCCCCCGGGAGTCCACCGGGGAGCTGTTTTTT
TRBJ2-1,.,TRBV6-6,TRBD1,CASSSQGDEQFF,TGTGCCAGCAGTAGTCAGGGGGATGAGCAGTTCTTC
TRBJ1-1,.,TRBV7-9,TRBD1,CASSRVQGASLTEAFF,TGTGCCAGCAGCCGAGTCCAGGGGGCGTCTCTCACTGAAGCTTTCTTT
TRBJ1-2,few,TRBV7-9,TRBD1,CSSSLVGTGLANYGYTF,TGTTCCAGCAGCTTAGTCGGGACAGGGTTAGCTAACTATGGCTACACCTTC
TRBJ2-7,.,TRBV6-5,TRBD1,CASSYPWGDRGYEQYF,TGTGCCAGCAGTTACCCATGGGGGGACAGGGGCTACGAGCAGTACTTC
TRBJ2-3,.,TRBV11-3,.,CASSALLPPDTQYF,TGTGCCAGCAGCGCACTTCTACCGCCAGATACGCAGTATTTT
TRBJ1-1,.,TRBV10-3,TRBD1,CAIKVTGAGTEAFF,TGTGCCATCAAGGTGACAGGGGCGGGCACTGAAGCTTTCTTT
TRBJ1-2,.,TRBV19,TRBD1,CASRSRDRGYGYTF,TGTGCCAGTAGGAGCCGGGACAGGGGCTATGGCTACACCTTC
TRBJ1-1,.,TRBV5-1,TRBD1,CASSLRTGVVGTEAFF,TGCGCCAGCAGCTTAAGGACAGGGGTCGTGGGCACTGAAGCTTTCTTT
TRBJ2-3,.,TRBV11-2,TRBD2,CASSLQPGGADTQYF,TGTGCCAGCAGCTTACAGCCGGGGGGGGCAGATACGCAGTATTTT
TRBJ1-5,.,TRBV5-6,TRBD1,CASSFDRGPQHF,TGTGCCAGCAGCTTTGACAGGGGCCCCCAGCATTTT
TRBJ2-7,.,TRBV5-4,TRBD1,CASSLQTGDSYEQYF,TGTGCCAGCAGCTTACAGACAGGGGATAGCTACGAGCAGTACTTC
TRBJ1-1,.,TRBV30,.,CAWSVLPNTEAFF,TGTGCCTGGAGTGTACTACCGAACACTGAAGCTTTCTTT
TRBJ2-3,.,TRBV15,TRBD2,CATSRQETSEADTQYF,TGTGCCACCAGCAGACAGGAGACTAGCGAGGCAGATACGCAGTATTTT
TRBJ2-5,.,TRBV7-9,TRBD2,CASNYGGEETQYF,TGTGCCAGCAACTACGGGGGGGAAGAGACCCAGTACTTC
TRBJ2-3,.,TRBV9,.,CASSGRHMLSTDTQYF,TGTGCCAGCAGCGGCCGACACATGTTAAGCACAGATACGCAGTATTTT
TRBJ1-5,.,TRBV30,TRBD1,CAWTQQGAGAQHF,TGTGCCTGGACCCAACAGGGGGCGGGGGCCCAGCATTTT
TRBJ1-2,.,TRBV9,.,CASSVDQAYGYTF,TGTGCCAGCAGCGTAGATCAGGCCTATGGCTACACCTTC
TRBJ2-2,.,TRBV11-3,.,CASSSPQGRSTGELFF,TGTGCCAGCAGCTCCCCCCAGGGGAGATCCACCGGGGAGCTGTTTTTT
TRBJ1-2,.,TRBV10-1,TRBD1,CASSEYGTGGEGYTF,TGCGCCAGCAGTGAGTACGGGACAGGGGGTGAAGGCTACACCTTC
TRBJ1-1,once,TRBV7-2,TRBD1,CASSMGQHTEAFF,TGTGCCAGCAGCATGGGACAGCACACTGAAGCTTTCTTT
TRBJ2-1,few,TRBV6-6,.,CASSPPSSLEQFF,TGTGCCAGCAGTCCCCCTAGTTCGCTTGAGCAGTTCTTC
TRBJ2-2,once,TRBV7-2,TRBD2,CASSPRERGVTGELFF,TGTGCCAGCAGTCCCAGGGAGCGGGGGGTTACCGGGGAGCTGTTTTTT
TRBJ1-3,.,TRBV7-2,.,CASSLVGPGGNTIYF,TGTGCCAGCAGCTTAGTAGGGCCGGGAGGAAACACCATATATTTT
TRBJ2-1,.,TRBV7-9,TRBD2,CASRGGDGDNEQFF,TGTGCCAGCAGGGGGGGGGACGGAGACAATGAGCAGTTCTTC
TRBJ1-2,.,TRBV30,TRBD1,CAWSATGGLPLYGYTF,TGTGCCTGGAGTGCGACAGGGGGTTTACCCCTCTATGGCTACACCTTC
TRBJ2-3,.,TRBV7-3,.,CASSLRQSTDTQYF,TGTGCCAGCAGCTTAAGACAGAGCACAGATACGCAGTATTTT
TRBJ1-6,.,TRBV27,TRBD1,CASGAGQISPLHF,TGTGCCAGCGGGGCGGGACAGATTTCACCCCTCCACTTT
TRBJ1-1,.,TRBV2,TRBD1,CASSVSRGAEAFF,TGTGCCAGCAGCGTGAGCAGGGGGGCTGAAGCTTTCTTT
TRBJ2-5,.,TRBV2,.,CASSVVGAQETQYF,TGTGCCAGCAGTGTAGTCGGAGCCCAAGAGACCCAGTACTTC
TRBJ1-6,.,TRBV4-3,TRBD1,CASSQDMTGGNSPLHF,TGCGCCAGCAGCCAAGATATGACAGGGGGCAATTCACCCCTCCACTTT